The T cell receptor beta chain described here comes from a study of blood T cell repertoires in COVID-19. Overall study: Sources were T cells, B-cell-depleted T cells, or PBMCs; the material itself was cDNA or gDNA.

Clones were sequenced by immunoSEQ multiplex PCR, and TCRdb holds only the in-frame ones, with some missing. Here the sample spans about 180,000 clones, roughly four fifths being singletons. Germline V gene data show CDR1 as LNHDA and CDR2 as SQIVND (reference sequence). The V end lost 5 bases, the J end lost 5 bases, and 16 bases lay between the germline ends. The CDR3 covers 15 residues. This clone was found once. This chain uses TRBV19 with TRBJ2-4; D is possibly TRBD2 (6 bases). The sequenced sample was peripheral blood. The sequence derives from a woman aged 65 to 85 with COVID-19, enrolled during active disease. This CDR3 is CASSSGEPAQNIQYF. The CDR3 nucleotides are TGTGCCAGTAGTTCGGGGGAGCCGGCCCAAAACATTCAGTACTTC.